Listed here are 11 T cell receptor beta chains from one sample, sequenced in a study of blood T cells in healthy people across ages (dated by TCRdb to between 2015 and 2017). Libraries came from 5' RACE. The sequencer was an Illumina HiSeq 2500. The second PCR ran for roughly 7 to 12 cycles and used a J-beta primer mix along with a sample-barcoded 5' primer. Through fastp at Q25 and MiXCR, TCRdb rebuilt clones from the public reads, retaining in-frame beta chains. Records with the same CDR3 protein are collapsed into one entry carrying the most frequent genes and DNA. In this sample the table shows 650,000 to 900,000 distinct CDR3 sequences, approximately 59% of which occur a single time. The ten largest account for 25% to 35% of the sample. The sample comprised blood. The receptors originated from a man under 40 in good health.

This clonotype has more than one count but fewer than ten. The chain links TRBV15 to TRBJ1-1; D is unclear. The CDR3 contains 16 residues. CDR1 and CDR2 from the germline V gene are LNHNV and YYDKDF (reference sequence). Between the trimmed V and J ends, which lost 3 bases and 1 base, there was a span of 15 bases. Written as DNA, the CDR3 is TGTGCCACCAGCAGTTGGTCGGCCGGTCAGAACACTGAAGCTTTCTTT. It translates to CATSSWSAGQNTEAFF.

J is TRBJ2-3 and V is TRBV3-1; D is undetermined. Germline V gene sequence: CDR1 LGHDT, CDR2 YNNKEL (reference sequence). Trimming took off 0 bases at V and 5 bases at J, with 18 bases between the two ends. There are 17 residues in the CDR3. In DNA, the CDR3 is TGTGCCAGCAGCCAAGATAATAGGGCTAGTGGGAAAGATACGCAGTATTTT. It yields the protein CASSQDNRASGKDTQYF.

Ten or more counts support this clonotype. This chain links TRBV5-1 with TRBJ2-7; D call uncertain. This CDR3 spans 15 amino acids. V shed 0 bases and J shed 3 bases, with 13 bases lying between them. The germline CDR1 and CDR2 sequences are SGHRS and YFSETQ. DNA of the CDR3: TGCGCCAGCAGCTTGGGAGGCCCGAAGGGCTACGAGCAGTACTTC. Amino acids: CASSLGGPKGYEQYF.

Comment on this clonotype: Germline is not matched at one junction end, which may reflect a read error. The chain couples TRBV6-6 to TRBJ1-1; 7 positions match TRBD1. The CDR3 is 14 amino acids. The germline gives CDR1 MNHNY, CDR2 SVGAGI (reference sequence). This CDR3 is CASNYWTGSPEAFF. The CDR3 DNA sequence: TGTGCCAGCAATTACTGGACAGGATCACCTGAAGCTTTCTTT.

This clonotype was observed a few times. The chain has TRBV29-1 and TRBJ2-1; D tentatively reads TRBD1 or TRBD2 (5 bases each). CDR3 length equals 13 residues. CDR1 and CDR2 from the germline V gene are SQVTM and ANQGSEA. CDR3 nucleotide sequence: TGCAGTCATACCGGGGCATCCTACAATGAGCAGTTCTTC. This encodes CSHTGASYNEQFF.

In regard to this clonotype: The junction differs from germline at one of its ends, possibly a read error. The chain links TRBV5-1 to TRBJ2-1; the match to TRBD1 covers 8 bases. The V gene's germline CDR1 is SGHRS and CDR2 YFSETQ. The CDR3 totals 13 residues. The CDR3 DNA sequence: TGCGCCAGTAGCTTCTGGACAGGGAATGAGCAGTTCTTC. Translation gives CASSFWTGNEQFF.

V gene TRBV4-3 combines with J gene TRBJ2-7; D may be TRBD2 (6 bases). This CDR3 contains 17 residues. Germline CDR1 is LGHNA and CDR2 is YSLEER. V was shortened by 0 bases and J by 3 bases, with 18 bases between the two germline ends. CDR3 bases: TGCGCCAGCAGCCAAGAATTAAGGAGGGCAACCTTCTACGAGCAGTACTTC. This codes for CASSQELRRATFYEQYF.

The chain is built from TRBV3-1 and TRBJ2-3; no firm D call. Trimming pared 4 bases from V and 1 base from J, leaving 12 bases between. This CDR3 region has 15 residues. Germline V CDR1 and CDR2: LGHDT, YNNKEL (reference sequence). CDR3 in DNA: TGTGCCAGCAGCCCTCGAGGAAAAGGCACAGATACGCAGTATTTT. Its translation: CASSPRGKGTDTQYF.

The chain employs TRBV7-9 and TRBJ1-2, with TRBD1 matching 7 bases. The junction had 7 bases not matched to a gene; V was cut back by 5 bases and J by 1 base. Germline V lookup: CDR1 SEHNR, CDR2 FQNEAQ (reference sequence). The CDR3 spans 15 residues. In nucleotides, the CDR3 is TGTGCCAGCAGCGCCCGACAGGGAGATAACTATGGCTACACCTTC. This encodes CASSARQGDNYGYTF.

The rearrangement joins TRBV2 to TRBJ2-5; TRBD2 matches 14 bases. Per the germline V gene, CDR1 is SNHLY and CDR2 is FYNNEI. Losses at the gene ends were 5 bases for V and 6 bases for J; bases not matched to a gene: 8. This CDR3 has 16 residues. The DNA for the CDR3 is TGTGCCAGCAGTCGTAGACTAGCGGGGGGGGAAAAGACCCAGTACTTC. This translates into CASSRRLAGGEKTQYF.

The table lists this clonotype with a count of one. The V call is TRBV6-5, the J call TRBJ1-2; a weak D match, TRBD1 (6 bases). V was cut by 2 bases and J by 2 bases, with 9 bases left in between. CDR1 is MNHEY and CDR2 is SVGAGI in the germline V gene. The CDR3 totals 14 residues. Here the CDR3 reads CASSYTTGNYGYTF. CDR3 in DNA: TGTGCCAGCAGTTACACGACAGGAAACTATGGCTACACCTTC.